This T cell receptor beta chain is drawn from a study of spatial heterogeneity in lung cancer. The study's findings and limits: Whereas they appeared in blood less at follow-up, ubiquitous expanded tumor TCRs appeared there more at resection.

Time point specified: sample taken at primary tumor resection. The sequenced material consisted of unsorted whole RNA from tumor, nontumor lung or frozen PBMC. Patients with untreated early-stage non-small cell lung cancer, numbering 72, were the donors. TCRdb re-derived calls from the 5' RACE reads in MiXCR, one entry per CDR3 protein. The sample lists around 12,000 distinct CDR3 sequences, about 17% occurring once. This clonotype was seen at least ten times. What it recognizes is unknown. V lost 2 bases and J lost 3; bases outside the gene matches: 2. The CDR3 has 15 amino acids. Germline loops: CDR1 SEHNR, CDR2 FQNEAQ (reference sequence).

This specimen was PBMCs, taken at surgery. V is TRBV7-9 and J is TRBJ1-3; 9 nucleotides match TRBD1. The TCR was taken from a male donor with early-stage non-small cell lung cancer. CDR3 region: CASSLTGGLGNTIYF. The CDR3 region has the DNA TGTGCCAGCAGCTTAACAGGGGGCCTTGGAAACACCATATATTTT.